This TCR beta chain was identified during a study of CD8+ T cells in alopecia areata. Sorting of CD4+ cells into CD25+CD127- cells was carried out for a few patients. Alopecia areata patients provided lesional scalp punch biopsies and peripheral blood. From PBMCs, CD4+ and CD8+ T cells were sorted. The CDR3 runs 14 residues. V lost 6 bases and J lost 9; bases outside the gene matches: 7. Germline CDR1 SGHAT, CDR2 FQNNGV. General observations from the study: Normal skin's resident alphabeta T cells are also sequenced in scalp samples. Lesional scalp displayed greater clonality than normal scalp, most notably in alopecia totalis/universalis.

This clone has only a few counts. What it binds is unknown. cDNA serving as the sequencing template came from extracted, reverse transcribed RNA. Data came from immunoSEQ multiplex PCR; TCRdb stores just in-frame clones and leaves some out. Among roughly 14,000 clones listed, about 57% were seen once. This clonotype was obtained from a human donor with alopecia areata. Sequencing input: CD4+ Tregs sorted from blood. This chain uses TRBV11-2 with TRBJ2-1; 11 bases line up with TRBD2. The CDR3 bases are TGTGCCAGCAGTACTACTAGCGGGAGAACTGAGCAGTTCTTC. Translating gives CASSTTSGRTEQFF. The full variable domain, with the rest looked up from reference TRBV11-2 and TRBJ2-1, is EAGVAQSPRYKIIEKRQSVAFWCNPISGHATLYWYQQILGQGPKLLIQFQNNGVVDDSQLPKDRFSAERLKGVDSTLKIQPAKLEDSAVYLCASSTTSGRTEQFFGPGTRLTVL.